The next 21 T cell receptor beta chains were all read from a single sample in a study of blood T cell repertoires in COVID-19. The method was immunoSEQ multiplex PCR; TCRdb's version includes in-frame clones alone and lacks a portion of them. The sample holds approximately 120,000 clones, less than 90% seen once. The specimen sequenced was PBMCs or T cells enriched from blood (not recorded which). Receptor source: a man younger than 40 who had recovered from COVID-19.

The chain employs TRBV10-1 and TRBJ2-1; 10 bases are a match to TRBD1. Trimming removed 6 bases from V and 1 base from J; junction bases left unmatched: 6. Germline V gives CDR1 WNHNN, CDR2 SYGVQD (reference sequence). The CDR3 loop spans 16 amino acids. The DNA for the CDR3 is TGCGCCAGCAGAGCAGGGACAGGGGATTCCTACAATGAGCAGTTCTTC. This translates into CASRAGTGDSYNEQFF.

In this sample, this clone turned up a few times. J is TRBJ2-7 and V is TRBV29-1, with D possibly being TRBD2 (5 bases). The CDR3 is made up of 13 amino acids. Germline CDR1 SQVTM, CDR2 ANQGSEA. V was cut by 3 bases and J by 0 bases, with 9 bases left in between. The CDR3: CSVESGGSYEQYF. The CDR3 bases are TGCAGCGTTGAGAGCGGAGGCTCCTACGAGCAGTACTTC.

The chain recombines TRBV2 with TRBJ1-5, with no clear D. V gave up 10 bases and J gave up 2 bases, with 18 bases separating them. The CDR3 loop spans 15 amino acids. The germline gives CDR1 SNHLY, CDR2 FYNNEI. The CDR3: CAKWAATIGNQPQHF. The CDR3 DNA reads TGTGCCAAGTGGGCCGCTACCATTGGCAATCAGCCCCAGCATTTT. Looking up the rest from reference TRBV2 and TRBJ1-5 gives the full variable domain: EPEVTQTPSHQVTQMGQEVILRCVPISNHLYFYWYRQILGQKVEFLVSFYNNEISEKSEIFDDQFSVERPDGSNFTLKIRSTKLEDSAMYFCAKWAATIGNQPQHFGDGTRLSIL.

CDR3 sequence: CASSIGYSGDTQYF. In nucleotides, the CDR3 is TGTGCCAGTAGTATAGGGTATAGCGGGGATACGCAGTATTTT. The rearrangement joins TRBV19 to TRBJ2-3; 7 bases line up with TRBD2. Trimming took 1 base from V and 6 from J; bases not matched to a gene: 4. This CDR3 region has 14 residues. The germline gives CDR1 LNHDA, CDR2 SQIVND (reference sequence).

The rearrangement joins TRBV3-1 (or the pseudogene TRBV3-2) to TRBJ2-1; possible D gene TRBD2, 5 bases. V lost 4 bases, J lost 2 bases, and 15 bases lay in between. Germline V gene sequence: CDR1 LGHDT, CDR2 YNNKEL (reference sequence). This CDR3 is 16 amino acids long. The CDR3 DNA follows: TGTGCCAGCAGCCGACTTCCGGCTAGCCCCTACAATGAGCAGTTCTTC. As protein: CASSRLPASPYNEQFF.

The V gene is TRBV9, the J gene TRBJ1-2; D perhaps matches TRBD1 (5 bases). Trimming took off 4 bases at V and 7 bases at J, with 20 bases between the two ends. Germline V gives CDR1 SGDLS, CDR2 YYNGEE. This CDR3 region has 15 residues. CDR3 in DNA: TGTGCCAGCAGCCCGAGTGGGGGACTATGGGGTGGCTACACCTTC. Residues: CASSPSGGLWGGYTF. Full variable domain (missing parts from reference TRBV9 and TRBJ1-2): DSGVTQTPKHLITATGQRVTLRCSPRSGDLSVYWYQQSLDQGLQFLIQYYNGEERAKGNILERFSAQQFPDLHSELNLSSLELGDSALYFCASSPSGGLWGGYTFGSGTRLTVV.

The V call is TRBV19, the J call TRBJ1-5, with 9 bases aligning to TRBD1. Germline V lookup: CDR1 LNHDA, CDR2 SQIVND (reference sequence). This CDR3 comprises 16 residues. The trim removed 5 bases at V and 4 bases at J, leaving 9 bases unmatched. CDR3 bases: TGTGCCAGTAGTCCTCGGGGGGACAGGGAGAATCAGCCCCAGCATTTT. Its protein is CASSPRGDRENQPQHF.

This clone was seen only a few times. The chain recombines TRBV6-2 or TRBV6-3 with TRBJ2-7, with D possibly matching TRBD1 (5 bases). Germline V gene sequence: CDR1 MNHEY, CDR2 SVGEGT. The V gene lost 2 bases and the J gene lost 3 bases, with 11 bases spanning the gap. This CDR3 has 14 amino acids. CDR3 residues: CASSYGQGNYEQYV. In DNA form, the CDR3 reads TGTGCCAGCAGTTACGGGCAGGGAAACTACGAGCAGTACGTC.

The chain combines TRBV28 with TRBJ1-1; 8 bases match TRBD1. V lost 5 bases, J lost 3 bases, and 8 bases stayed unmatched. Germline-derived CDR1 and CDR2 are MDHEN and SYDVKM. The CDR3 is 15 amino acids. The CDR3 DNA reads TGTGCCAGCAGTGATCAGGGGGCCGGCCACACTGAAGCTTTCTTT. Its translation is CASSDQGAGHTEAFF. The full variable domain, rest sourced from reference TRBV28 and TRBJ1-1, is DVKVTQSSRYLVKRTGEKVFLECVQDMDHENMFWYRQDPGLGLRLIYFSYDVKMKEKGDIPEGYSVSREKKERFSLILESASTNQTSMYLCASSDQGAGHTEAFFGQGTRLTVV.

DNA for the CDR3: TGTGCCAGCAGTTCGGAGACCGGGGAGCTGTTTTTT. As protein: CASSSETGELFF. The chain uses TRBV12-3 or TRBV12-4 and TRBJ2-2; unclear D gene. The V and J ends lost 4 bases and 5 bases respectively, with 5 bases between them. This CDR3 has 12 residues.

V is TRBV29-1 and J is TRBJ2-1; a possible D gene is TRBD1 (5 bases). In germline, CDR1 is SQVTM, CDR2 ANQGSEA. The V and J ends lost 2 bases and 8 bases respectively, with 16 bases between them. The CDR3 spans 14 residues. The CDR3 DNA reads TGCAGCGTTGAAACATCAGGGCGGTTGGATGAGCAGTTCTTC. Translating it yields CSVETSGRLDEQFF.

This clone was detected a few times. The CDR3 DNA is TGTGCCAGCAGTCAACAGGGTCGGGGTTCACCCCTCCACTTT. This sequence encodes CASSQQGRGSPLHF. The chain has TRBV27 and TRBJ1-6; maybe TRBD1 (6 bases). Germline CDR1 reads MNHEY; CDR2 reads SMNVEV (reference sequence). This CDR3 is 14 amino acids long. Trimming shortened V by 5 bases and J by 9 bases, and 14 bases separated the two germline ends.

The chain combines TRBV14 with TRBJ1-5, with 7 bases aligning to TRBD1. The length of the CDR3 is 14 residues. V trimming: 4 bases; J trimming: 3 bases; junction bases outside the gene matches: 3. Germline loops: CDR1 SGHDN, CDR2 FVKESK. The CDR3 spells CASSPTGTNQPQHF. Here the CDR3 DNA reads TGTGCCAGCAGCCCGACAGGGACCAATCAGCCCCAGCATTTT.

The chain joins TRBV19 to TRBJ1-6; D is possibly TRBD1 (6 bases). CDR3 length: 15 residues. Germline CDR1 reads LNHDA; CDR2 reads SQIVND (reference sequence). Trimming pared 0 bases from V and 8 bases from J, leaving 11 bases between. The CDR3 nucleotides read TGTGCCAGTAGTATAGATGCAGGGGTTGATTCACCCCTCCACTTT. Protein product: CASSIDAGVDSPLHF.

The genes are TRBV6-4 and TRBJ2-5, with D unclear. Germline loops: CDR1 MRHNA, CDR2 SNTAGT. V was pared by 4 bases and J by 10 bases, with 13 bases between. The CDR3 totals 12 residues. The CDR3 DNA sequence: TGTGCCAGCAGTGTGTCTTTAGAGGTCCAGTACTTC. The encoded protein is CASSVSLEVQYF.

The V gene is TRBV7-6, the J gene TRBJ2-2; 8 bases fit TRBD1. The germline gives CDR1 SGHVS, CDR2 FNYEAQ. The CDR3 covers 14 residues. Trimming cost V 8 bases and J 6 bases; bases outside gene matches: 8. CDR3 in amino acids: CASRGYRGAGELFF. The CDR3, as DNA: TGTGCCAGCCGAGGGTACAGGGGGGCCGGGGAGCTGTTTTTT.

The chain combines TRBV7-3 with TRBJ1-3; 7 bases are a match to TRBD1. The germline V gene encodes CDR1 SGHTA and CDR2 FQGTGA. This CDR3 has 14 residues. V lost 5 bases to trimming and J lost 0 bases; unmatched junction nucleotides: 1. The CDR3 DNA reads TGTGCCAGCAGCCCAGGGGGCTCTGGAAACACCATATATTTT. Residues: CASSPGGSGNTIYF.

This chain links TRBV5-6 with TRBJ2-7; 7 bases are shared with TRBD1. Germline values: CDR1 SGHDT, CDR2 YYEEEE. The CDR3 is made up of 15 amino acids. The junction had 10 bases not matched to a gene; V was cut back by 4 bases and J by 3 bases. The chain's CDR3 is CASSPTGDRDYEQYV. CDR3 nucleotides: TGTGCCAGCAGCCCTACCGGTGACAGGGACTACGAGCAGTACGTC.

The rearrangement uses TRBV6-5 and TRBJ2-1; 8 bases agree with TRBD2. Per germline, CDR1 MNHEY and CDR2 SVGAGI. V lost 6 bases and J lost 8; bases outside the gene matches: 9. CDR3 length: 14 residues. In DNA, the CDR3 is TGTGCCAGCAGCGGACGGGGGGGCCGGGATGAGCAGTTCTTC. Amino acid sequence: CASSGRGGRDEQFF.

The chain carries TRBV5-4 and TRBJ1-2; 8 bases fit TRBD1. The CDR3 is 15 residues long. Germline loops: CDR1 SGHNT, CDR2 YYREEE (reference sequence). Losses at the gene ends were 4 bases for V and 8 bases for J; bases not matched to a gene: 13. The CDR3 DNA sequence: TGTGCCAGCAGCCCAGAGGCGACAGGGGTTCGGGGCTACACCTTC. It is translated as CASSPEATGVRGYTF.

The chain couples TRBV5-4 to TRBJ1-4; 7 bases fit TRBD1. CDR1 is SGHNT and CDR2 is YYREEE in the germline V gene (reference sequence). CDR3 length: 15 residues. The V gene end was trimmed by 4 bases and the J gene end by 10 bases; junction bases not matched to a gene: 13. The CDR3 spells CASSADRVVGGKLFF. The CDR3 DNA follows: TGTGCCAGCAGCGCCGACAGGGTGGTAGGGGGAAAACTGTTTTTT.